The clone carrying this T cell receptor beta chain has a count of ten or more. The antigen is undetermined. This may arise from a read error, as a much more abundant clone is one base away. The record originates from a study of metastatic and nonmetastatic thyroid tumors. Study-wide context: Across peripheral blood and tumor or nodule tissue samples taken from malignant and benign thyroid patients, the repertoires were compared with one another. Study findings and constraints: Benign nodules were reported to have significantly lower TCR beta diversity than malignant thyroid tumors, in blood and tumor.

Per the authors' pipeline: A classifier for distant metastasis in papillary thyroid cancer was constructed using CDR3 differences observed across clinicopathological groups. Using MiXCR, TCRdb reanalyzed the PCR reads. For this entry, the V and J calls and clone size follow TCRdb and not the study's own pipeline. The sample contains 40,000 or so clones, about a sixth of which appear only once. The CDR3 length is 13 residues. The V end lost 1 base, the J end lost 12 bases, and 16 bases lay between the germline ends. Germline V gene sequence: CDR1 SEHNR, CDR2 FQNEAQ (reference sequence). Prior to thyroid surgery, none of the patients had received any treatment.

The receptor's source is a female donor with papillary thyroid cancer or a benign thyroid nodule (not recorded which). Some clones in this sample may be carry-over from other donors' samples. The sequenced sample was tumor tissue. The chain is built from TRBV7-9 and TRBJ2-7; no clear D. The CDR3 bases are TGTGCCAGCAGCTTAGAAGGAAACTCAACCCCGTACTTC. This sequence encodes CASSLEGNSTPYF. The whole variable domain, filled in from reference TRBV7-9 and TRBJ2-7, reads DTGVSQNPRHKITKRGQNVTFRCDPISEHNRLYWYRQTLGQGPEFLTYFQNEAQLEKSRLLSDRFSAERPKGSFSTLEIQRTEQGDSAMYLCASSLEGNSTPYFGPGTRLTVT.